What follows are 13 T cell receptor beta chains derived from one specimen sequenced in a study of blood T cell repertoires in COVID-19. Assay used: immunoSEQ multiplex PCR; TCRdb lists only in-frame clones, some missing. Of approximately 80,000 clones listed, about 90% are singletons. Source material: peripheral blood. The receptors shown here come from a woman aged 45 to 65 in a cohort sampled during active COVID-19.

This sequence joins TRBV27 and TRBJ2-5, with 7 positions matching TRBD2. The CDR3 runs to 16 residues. The V gene's germline CDR1 is MNHEY and CDR2 SMNVEV (reference sequence). After removal of 1 base from V and 1 base from J, the junction contained 6 bases not matched to a gene. CDR3 nucleotides: TGTGCCAGCAGTTTATGGGGGGGGGAGCTCCAAGAGACCCAGTACTTC. This encodes CASSLWGGELQETQYF.

The chain carries TRBV6-1 and TRBJ1-5, with 11 bases that match TRBD1. CDR3 size: 17 residues. Losses at the gene ends were 2 bases for V and 6 bases for J; bases not matched to a gene: 9. Germline V gene data show CDR1 as MNHNS and CDR2 as SASEGT. CDR3 loop: CASSERPDRGLGQPQHF. The CDR3, as DNA: TGTGCCAGCAGTGAACGCCCGGACAGGGGGCTCGGTCAGCCCCAGCATTTT.

The rearrangement joins TRBV12-3 or TRBV12-4 to TRBJ1-5; 7 bases are shared with TRBD1. V trimming: 4 bases; J trimming: 6 bases; junction bases outside the gene matches: 3. This CDR3 has 13 residues. CDR3 sequence reads: CASSSGGAQPQHF. CDR3 in DNA: TGTGCCAGCAGTTCAGGGGGAGCTCAGCCCCAGCATTTT.

This chain joins TRBV4-2 and TRBJ2-1; the D is unclear. This CDR3 has 15 residues. Looked up from germline, CDR1 is LGHNA and CDR2 is YNFKEQ. V lost 1 base, J lost 7 bases, and 14 bases lay in between. This CDR3 reads CASSQASDRGNEQFF. CDR3 bases: TGTGCCAGCAGCCAAGCCTCCGATCGAGGTAATGAGCAGTTCTTC.

The V and J genes are TRBV28 and TRBJ2-2, with D possibly TRBD2 on 6 matching bases. This CDR3 is built from 17 residues. The V gene's germline CDR1 is MDHEN and CDR2 SYDVKM. Trimming took 8 bases from V and 0 from J, leaving 19 bases between them. CDR3: CASGDWGLAANTGELFF. CDR3 DNA: TGTGCCAGCGGGGATTGGGGCTTAGCGGCGAACACCGGGGAGCTGTTTTTT.

CDR3 sequence (DNA): TGCAGCGTTGGACAGGGGGCCACTGAAGCTTTCTTT. As protein: CSVGQGATEAFF. This chain connects TRBV29-1 to TRBJ1-1, with 10 bases matching TRBD1. With 4 bases clipped from V and 4 bases from J, the junction kept 0 bases outside the gene matches. The CDR3 runs to 12 residues. The germline V gene encodes CDR1 SQVTM and CDR2 ANQGSEA.

The gene calls are TRBV3-1 (or the pseudogene TRBV3-2) and TRBJ1-5; D remains ambiguous. With 0 bases removed from V and 7 bases from J, the gap between germline ends came to 7 bases. Germline assignment: CDR1 LGHDT and CDR2 YNNKEL (reference sequence). This CDR3 spans 13 amino acids. The CDR3 loop reads CASSQEVGQPQHF. The CDR3 DNA reads TGTGCCAGCAGCCAAGAGGTGGGCCAGCCCCAGCATTTT.

As to this clone: Other DNA sequences in the same sample also yield this CDR3. V gene TRBV28 combines with J gene TRBJ1-3; TRBD1 matches 9 bases. After removal of 2 bases from V and 4 bases from J, the junction contained 0 bases not matched to a gene. This CDR3 is built from 14 residues. Per the germline V gene, CDR1 is MDHEN and CDR2 is SYDVKM. As DNA, the CDR3 is TGTGCCAGCAGTTTAACAGGGGGCGGAAACACCATATATTTT. Its protein product is CASSLTGGGNTIYF.

This chain connects TRBV6-6 to TRBJ2-7; 12 nucleotides match TRBD2. The V gene end was trimmed by 6 bases and the J gene end by 2 bases; junction bases not matched to a gene: 5. The germline CDR1 and CDR2 sequences are MNHNY and SVGAGI (reference sequence). There are 15 residues in the CDR3. The CDR3 DNA reads as TGTGCCAGCAGGACTAGCGGGAGAAAGGCCTACGAGCAGTACTTC. It is translated as CASRTSGRKAYEQYF.

This clone is a singleton in its sample. The chain links TRBV6-6 to TRBJ2-7; D remains ambiguous. The germline CDR1 and CDR2 sequences are MNHNY and SVGAGI (reference sequence). The CDR3 has 12 amino acids. Between the trimmed V and J ends, which lost 0 bases and 2 bases, there was a span of 2 bases. The CDR3 DNA reads as TGTGCCAGCAGTTACTCCACCTACGAGCAGTACTTC. Translated: CASSYSTYEQYF.

The J gene is TRBJ1-2, the V gene TRBV6-1, with TRBD1 identical over 7 bases. Germline assignment: CDR1 MNHNS and CDR2 SASEGT. The CDR3 consists of 14 residues. With V trimmed by 8 bases and J by 6 bases, 12 bases remained unmatched. As DNA, the CDR3 is TGTGCCAGCCTAGGAGGGACAGAAGTAAATGGCTACACCTTC. Its translation: CASLGGTEVNGYTF.

The chain joins TRBV18 to TRBJ2-2; 7 nucleotides align to TRBD1. V trimming: 6 bases; J trimming: 0 bases; junction bases outside the gene matches: 10. This CDR3 spans 17 amino acids. Germline V gene lookup returns CDR1 KGHSH and CDR2 LQKENI. This CDR3 reads CASSQIQGRTNTGELFF. CDR3 sequence (DNA): TGTGCCAGCTCGCAGATACAGGGGCGCACGAACACCGGGGAGCTGTTTTTT.

The chain carries TRBV14 and TRBJ1-4; weak D call: TRBD1 (6 bases). The CDR3 runs to 16 residues. The V and J ends lost 0 bases and 8 bases respectively, with 16 bases between them. Germline-derived CDR1 and CDR2 are SGHDN and FVKESK. In DNA form, the CDR3 reads TGTGCCAGCAGCCAAGATCTGACATCGACAGGCGAAAAACTGTTTTTT. It translates to CASSQDLTSTGEKLFF.